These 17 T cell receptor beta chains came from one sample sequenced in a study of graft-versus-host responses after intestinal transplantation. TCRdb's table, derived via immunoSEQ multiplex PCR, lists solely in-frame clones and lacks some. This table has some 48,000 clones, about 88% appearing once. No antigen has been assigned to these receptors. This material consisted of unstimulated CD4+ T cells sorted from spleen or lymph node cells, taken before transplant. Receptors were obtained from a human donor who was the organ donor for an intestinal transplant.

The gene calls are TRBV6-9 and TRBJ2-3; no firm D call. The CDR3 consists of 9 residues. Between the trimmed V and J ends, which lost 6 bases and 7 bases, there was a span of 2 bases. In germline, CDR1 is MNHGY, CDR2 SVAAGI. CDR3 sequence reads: CASSYTQYF. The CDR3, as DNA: TGTGCCAGCAGCTATACGCAGTATTTT.

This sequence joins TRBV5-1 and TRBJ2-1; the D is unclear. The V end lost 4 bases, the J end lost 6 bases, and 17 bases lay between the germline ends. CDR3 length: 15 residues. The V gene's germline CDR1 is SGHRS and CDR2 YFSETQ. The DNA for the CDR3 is TGCGCCAGCAGCCTGGATGCAGTAACCGCCAATGAGCAGTTCTTC. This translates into CASSLDAVTANEQFF.

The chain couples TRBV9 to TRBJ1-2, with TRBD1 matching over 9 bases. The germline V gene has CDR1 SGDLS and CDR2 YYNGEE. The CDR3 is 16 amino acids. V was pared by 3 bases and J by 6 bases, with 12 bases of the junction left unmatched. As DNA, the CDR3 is TGTGCCAGCAGCGCGCGGGGGACAGGGTCGGAAGATGGCTACACCTTC. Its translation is CASSARGTGSEDGYTF.

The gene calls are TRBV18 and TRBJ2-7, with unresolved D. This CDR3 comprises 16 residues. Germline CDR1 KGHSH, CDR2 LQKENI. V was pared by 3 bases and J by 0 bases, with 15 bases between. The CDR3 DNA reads TGTGCCAGCTCACCGACTCAAACCCCCGACTCCTACGAGCAGTACTTC. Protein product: CASSPTQTPDSYEQYF.

The CDR3 protein is CASSFLAGGQETQYF. CDR3 nucleotides: TGTGCCAGCAGCTTTCTAGCGGGGGGCCAAGAGACCCAGTACTTC. The chain uses TRBV5-4 and TRBJ2-5; TRBD2 aligns across 11 bases. V shed 2 bases, J shed 1 base, and the junction held 1 base outside the gene matches. The CDR3 spans 15 residues. Germline CDR1 and CDR2: SGHNT and YYREEE (reference sequence).

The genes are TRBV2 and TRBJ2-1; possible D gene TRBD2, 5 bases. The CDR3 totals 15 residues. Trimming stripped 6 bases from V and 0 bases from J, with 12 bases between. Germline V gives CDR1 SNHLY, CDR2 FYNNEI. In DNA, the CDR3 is TGTGCCAGCAGCCGAGCGGCCAGCTCCTACAATGAGCAGTTCTTC. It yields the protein CASSRAASSYNEQFF.

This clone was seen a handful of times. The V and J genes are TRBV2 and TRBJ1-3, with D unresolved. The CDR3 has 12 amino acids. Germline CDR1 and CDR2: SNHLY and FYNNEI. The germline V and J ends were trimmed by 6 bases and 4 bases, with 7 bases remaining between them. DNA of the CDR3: TGTGCCAGCAGCCAAATAGGAAACACCATATATTTT. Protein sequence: CASSQIGNTIYF.

The CDR3 loop reads CASSLGQGTGELFF. CDR3 nucleotide sequence: TGTGCCAGCAGCTTAGGACAGGGCACCGGGGAGCTGTTTTTT. The rearrangement uses TRBV7-2 and TRBJ2-2; the match to TRBD1 covers 7 bases. In germline, CDR1 is SGHTA, CDR2 FQGNSA. With 1 base clipped from V and 4 bases from J, the junction kept 0 bases outside the gene matches. CDR3 size: 14 residues.

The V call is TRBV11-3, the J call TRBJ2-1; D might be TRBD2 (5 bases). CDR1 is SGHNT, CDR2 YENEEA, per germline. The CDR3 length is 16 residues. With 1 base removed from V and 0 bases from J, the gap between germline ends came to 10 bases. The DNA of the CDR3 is TGTGCCAGCAGCTTAGGTAGCGATAGCTCCTACAATGAGCAGTTCTTC. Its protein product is CASSLGSDSSYNEQFF.

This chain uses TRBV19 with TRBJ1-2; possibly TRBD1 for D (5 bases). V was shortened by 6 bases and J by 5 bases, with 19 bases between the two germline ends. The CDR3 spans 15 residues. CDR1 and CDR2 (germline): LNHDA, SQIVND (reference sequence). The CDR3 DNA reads TGTGCCAGTAGATCCCCCAGCGGGGCAAATTATGGCTACACCTTC. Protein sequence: CASRSPSGANYGYTF.

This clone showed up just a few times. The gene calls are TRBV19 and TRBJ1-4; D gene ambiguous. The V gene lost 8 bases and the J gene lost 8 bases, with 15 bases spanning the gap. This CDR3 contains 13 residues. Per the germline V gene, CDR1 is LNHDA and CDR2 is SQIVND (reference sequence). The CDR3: CASLSPGYEKLFF. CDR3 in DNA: TGTGCCAGTCTCTCTCCGGGCTACGAAAAACTGTTTTTT.

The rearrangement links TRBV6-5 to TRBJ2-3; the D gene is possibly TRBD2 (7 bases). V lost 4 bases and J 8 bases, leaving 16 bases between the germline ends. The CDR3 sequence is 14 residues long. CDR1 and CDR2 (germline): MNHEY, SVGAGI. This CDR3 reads CASSWGGAIATQYF. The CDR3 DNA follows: TGTGCCAGCAGTTGGGGGGGGGCAATAGCTACGCAGTATTTT.

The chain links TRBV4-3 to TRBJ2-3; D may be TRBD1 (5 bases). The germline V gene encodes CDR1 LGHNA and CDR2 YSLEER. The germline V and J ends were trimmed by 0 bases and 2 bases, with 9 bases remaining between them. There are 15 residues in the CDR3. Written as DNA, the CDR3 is TGCGCCAGCAGCCAAGACCCAGGGCCCACAGATACGCAGTATTTT. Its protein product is CASSQDPGPTDTQYF.

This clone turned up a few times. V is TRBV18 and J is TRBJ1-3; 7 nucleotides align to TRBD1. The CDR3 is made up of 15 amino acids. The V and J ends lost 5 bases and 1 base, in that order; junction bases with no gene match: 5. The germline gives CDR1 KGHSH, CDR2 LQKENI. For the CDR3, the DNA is TGTGCCAGCTCAACGGACAGGTTTTCTGGAAACACCATATATTTT. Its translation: CASSTDRFSGNTIYF.

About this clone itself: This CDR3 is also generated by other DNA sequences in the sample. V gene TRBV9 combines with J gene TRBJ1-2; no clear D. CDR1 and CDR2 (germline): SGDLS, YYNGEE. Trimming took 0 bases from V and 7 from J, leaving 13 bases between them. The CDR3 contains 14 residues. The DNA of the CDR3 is TGTGCCAGCAGCGTAGCTGGCGGGGTGGGTGGCTACACCTTC. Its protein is CASSVAGGVGGYTF.

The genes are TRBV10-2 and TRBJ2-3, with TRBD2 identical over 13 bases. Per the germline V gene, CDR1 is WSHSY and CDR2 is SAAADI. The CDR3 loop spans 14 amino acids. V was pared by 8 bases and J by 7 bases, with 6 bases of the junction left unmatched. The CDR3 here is CASGLAGVRNTQYF. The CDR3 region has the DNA TGCGCCAGCGGACTAGCGGGAGTGAGGAATACGCAGTATTTT.

This chain's CDR3 is CASSLQGNTIYF. CDR3 bases: TGTGCCAGCAGCTTACAGGGAAACACCATATATTTT. The V call is TRBV7-9, the J call TRBJ1-3, with D uncertain. Germline V gene lookup returns CDR1 SEHNR and CDR2 FQNEAQ (reference sequence). The germline V and J ends were trimmed by 2 bases and 4 bases, with 3 bases remaining between them. The CDR3 is 12 residues long. Supplemented by reference TRBV7-9 and TRBJ1-3, the full variable domain reads DTGVSQNPRHKITKRGQNVTFRCDPISEHNRLYWYRQTLGQGPEFLTYFQNEAQLEKSRLLSDRFSAERPKGSFSTLEIQRTEQGDSAMYLCASSLQGNTIYFGEGSWLTVV.